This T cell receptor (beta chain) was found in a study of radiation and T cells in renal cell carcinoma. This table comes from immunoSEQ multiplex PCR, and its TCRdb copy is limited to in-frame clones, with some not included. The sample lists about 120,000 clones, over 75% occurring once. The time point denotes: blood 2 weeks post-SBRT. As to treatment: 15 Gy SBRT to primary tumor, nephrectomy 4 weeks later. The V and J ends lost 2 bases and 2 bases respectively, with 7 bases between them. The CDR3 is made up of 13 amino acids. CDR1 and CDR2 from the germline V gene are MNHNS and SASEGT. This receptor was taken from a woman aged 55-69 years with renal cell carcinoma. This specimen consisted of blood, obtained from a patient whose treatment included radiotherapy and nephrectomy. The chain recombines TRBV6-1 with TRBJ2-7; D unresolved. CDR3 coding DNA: TGTGCCAGCAGTGAAATTGGTACCTACGAGCAGTACTTC. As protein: CASSEIGTYEQYF.